The 21 T cell receptor beta chains below all came from one sample that was sequenced in a study of cytomegalovirus exposure and HLA in healthy donors. PCR involved 60 Vbeta and 13 Jbeta primers. The protocol was immunoSEQ multiplex PCR, while the TCRdb copy is restricted to in-frame clones and leaves out a portion. The table records roughly 130,000 clones, around 79% of them present only once. The sequenced sample consisted of PBMCs. The receptors shown here come from a woman aged 40-49 years in good health and CMV-seropositive.

The rearrangement uses TRBV2 and TRBJ2-1, with D perhaps TRBD1 (5 bases). Trimming pared 3 bases from V and 10 bases from J, leaving 16 bases between. Germline values: CDR1 SNHLY, CDR2 FYNNEI. The CDR3 totals 14 residues. The CDR3 DNA reads as TGTGCCAGCAGTGAGCAGGGCAGGGCGGACGAGCAGTTCTTC. It encodes CASSEQGRADEQFF.

The chain recombines TRBV7-9 with TRBJ1-1; D may be TRBD1 (5 bases). The V end lost 0 bases, the J end lost 7 bases, and 9 bases lay between the germline ends. In germline, CDR1 is SEHNR, CDR2 FQNEAQ (reference sequence). CDR3 length equals 13 residues. Here the CDR3 reads CASSLAGGGEAFF. The CDR3 region has the DNA TGTGCCAGCAGCTTAGCGGGCGGGGGTGAAGCTTTCTTT.

The V and J genes are TRBV25-1 and TRBJ1-5; D may be TRBD1 (6 bases). V dropped 4 bases and J dropped 1 base, with 8 bases sitting between them. Germline V gives CDR1 MGHDK, CDR2 SYGVNS. The CDR3 totals 14 residues. For the CDR3, the DNA is TGTGCCAGCAGTGGTGGGACAAGCAATCAGCCCCAGCATTTT. Its protein is CASSGGTSNQPQHF.

The gene calls are TRBV28 and TRBJ2-3; 11 bases align to TRBD2. The CDR3 totals 16 residues. Germline values: CDR1 MDHEN, CDR2 SYDVKM. V gave up 6 bases and J gave up 3 bases; unmatched junction bases: 8. The CDR3 loop is CASRPGTSGGTDTQYF. The CDR3 DNA reads TGTGCCAGCAGACCCGGGACTAGCGGCGGTACAGATACGCAGTATTTT.

This sequence joins TRBV9 and TRBJ1-3; D unresolved. There are 14 residues in the CDR3. Germline V lookup: CDR1 SGDLS, CDR2 YYNGEE. The V gene lost 0 bases and the J gene lost 2 bases, with 6 bases spanning the gap. CDR3 residues: CASSVDGAGNTIYF. For the CDR3, the DNA is TGTGCCAGCAGCGTAGACGGGGCTGGAAACACCATATATTTT.

The chain carries TRBV5-1 and TRBJ2-1, with D perhaps TRBD1 (6 bases). CDR3 length: 14 residues. CDR1 is SGHRS, CDR2 YFSETQ, per germline. With 2 bases removed from V and 3 bases from J, the gap between germline ends came to 9 bases. CDR3 nucleotide sequence: TGCGCCAGCAGCTTCAGGGGCGGCTACAATGAGCAGTTCTTC. It encodes CASSFRGGYNEQFF. Full variable domain (outside the CDR3, taken from reference TRBV5-1 and TRBJ2-1): KAGVTQTPRYLIKTRGQQVTLSCSPISGHRSVSWYQQTPGQGLQFLFEYFSETQRNKGNFPGRFSGRQFSNSRSEMNVSTLELGDSALYLCASSFRGGYNEQFFGPGTRLTVL.

The chain carries TRBV7-9 and TRBJ2-7; unclear D gene. Trimming removed 1 base from V and 2 bases from J, with 9 bases in between. Per germline, CDR1 SEHNR and CDR2 FQNEAQ (reference sequence). This CDR3 spans 14 amino acids. The CDR3 DNA reads as TGTGCCAGCAGCTTAGAAACCAGTACCTACGAGCAGTACTTC. It specifies CASSLETSTYEQYF.

The chain recombines TRBV11-2 with TRBJ2-7; 8 bases line up with TRBD2. The germline gives CDR1 SGHAT, CDR2 FQNNGV. Germline trimming cut 3 bases from V and 6 bases from J; bases unmatched to any gene: 10. The CDR3 length is 15 residues. CDR3 in amino acids: CASSFVMGLVGEQYF. The CDR3 DNA is TGTGCCAGCAGCTTCGTTATGGGACTAGTTGGCGAGCAGTACTTC. Complete variable domain (other parts from reference TRBV11-2 and TRBJ2-7): EAGVAQSPRYKIIEKRQSVAFWCNPISGHATLYWYQQILGQGPKLLIQFQNNGVVDDSQLPKDRFSAERLKGVDSTLKIQPAKLEDSAVYLCASSFVMGLVGEQYFGPGTRLTVT.

This clone appeared a few times. This chain joins TRBV5-1 and TRBJ1-1, with TRBD1 matching over 8 bases. Losses at the gene ends were 7 bases for V and 1 base for J; bases not matched to a gene: 6. Per the germline V gene, CDR1 is SGHRS and CDR2 is YFSETQ. This CDR3 region has 14 residues. CDR3 DNA sequence: TGCGCCAGCGGTAACGACAGGGGGAACACTGAAGCTTTCTTT. It encodes CASGNDRGNTEAFF.

The chain carries TRBV5-1 and TRBJ2-2; the match to TRBD2 covers 8 bases. J was trimmed by 8 bases and V by 3 bases; bases with no gene match: 6. Germline V gene data show CDR1 as SGHRS and CDR2 as YFSETQ. CDR3 length: 14 residues. In nucleotides, the CDR3 is TGCGCCAGCAGCTCGGGACTAGTTGGAGGGGAGCTGTTTTTT. It is translated as CASSSGLVGGELFF. The full variable domain, its missing parts supplied by reference TRBV5-1 and TRBJ2-2, is KAGVTQTPRYLIKTRGQQVTLSCSPISGHRSVSWYQQTPGQGLQFLFEYFSETQRNKGNFPGRFSGRQFSNSRSEMNVSTLELGDSALYLCASSSGLVGGELFFGEGSRLTVL.

V is TRBV10-3 and J is TRBJ2-1; tentative D call: TRBD1 (5 bases). V lost 2 bases to trimming and J lost 0 bases, with 8 bases between them. The length of the CDR3 is 15 residues. Germline V gene sequence: CDR1 ENHRY, CDR2 SYGVKD. The DNA of the CDR3 is TGTGCCATCAGTGAGGACAGTAGCTCCTACAATGAGCAGTTCTTC. Protein: CAISEDSSSYNEQFF.

The V call is TRBV18, the J call TRBJ2-7, with 7 nucleotides matching TRBD2. Germline V CDR1 and CDR2: KGHSH, LQKENI. Trimming cost V 0 bases and J 1 base; bases outside gene matches: 9. This CDR3 is built from 17 residues. CDR3: CASSPPLDGRFSYEQYF. CDR3 DNA: TGTGCCAGCTCACCACCTTTGGACGGGAGGTTTTCCTACGAGCAGTACTTC.

CDR3 residues: CASSPYGGIQYF. The DNA for the CDR3 is TGTGCCAGTAGCCCCTACGGGGGGATTCAGTATTTT. This chain uses TRBV19 with TRBJ2-3; TRBD2 matches at 7 bases. Per the germline V gene, CDR1 is LNHDA and CDR2 is SQIVND (reference sequence). The V segment lost 6 bases and the J segment 12 bases; nucleotides outside the gene matches: 9. This CDR3 contains 12 residues.

V usage is TRBV28 and J usage is TRBJ1-6; TRBD1 aligns across 8 bases. The V gene's germline CDR1 is MDHEN and CDR2 SYDVKM. After removal of 1 base from V and 10 bases from J, the junction contained 0 bases not matched to a gene. This CDR3 is 13 amino acids long. In nucleotides, the CDR3 is TGTGCCAGCAGTTTATCAGGGGGCTCACCCCTCCACTTT. Translating it yields CASSLSGGSPLHF.

This rearrangement joins TRBV7-9 to TRBJ2-7; maybe TRBD2 (5 bases). CDR1 and CDR2 from the germline V gene are SEHNR and FQNEAQ (reference sequence). This CDR3 spans 15 amino acids. The V and J ends lost 2 bases and 7 bases respectively, with 18 bases between them. This CDR3 reads CASSLTPPRAIEQYF. The CDR3 nucleotides are TGTGCCAGCAGCTTAACCCCACCGAGGGCTATAGAGCAGTACTTC.

The chain links TRBV28 to TRBJ2-7; possibly TRBD1 for D (5 bases). The CDR3 is 15 amino acids. The germline V and J ends were trimmed by 5 bases and 3 bases, with 17 bases remaining between them. CDR1 MDHEN and CDR2 SYDVKM come from the germline V gene. The CDR3 sequence: CASSIQPWGNYEQYF. As DNA, the CDR3 is TGTGCCAGCAGTATCCAGCCCTGGGGCAACTACGAGCAGTACTTC.

This clone was observed a few times. DNA for the CDR3: TGTGCCAGTATATCCCCGGCCCGCGGCCACACTGAAGCTTTCTTT. This gives the protein CASISPARGHTEAFF. This chain uses TRBV19 with TRBJ1-1; D uncertain. From germline, CDR1 is LNHDA and CDR2 SQIVND (reference sequence). The CDR3 has 15 amino acids. With 7 bases removed from V and 3 bases from J, the gap between germline ends came to 18 bases.

This chain uses TRBV6-5 with TRBJ1-1; D is perhaps TRBD1 (5 bases). Germline CDR1 and CDR2: MNHEY and SVGAGI. This CDR3 spans 14 amino acids. V gave up 2 bases and J gave up 1 base, with 8 bases separating them. The CDR3: CASSYAGGNTEAFF. CDR3 in DNA: TGTGCCAGCAGTTACGCGGGGGGGAACACTGAAGCTTTCTTT.

J is TRBJ1-1 and V is TRBV25-1; D gene ambiguous. The germline CDR1 and CDR2 sequences are MGHDK and SYGVNS. The CDR3 runs to 14 residues. Trimming left V 1 base short and J 1 base short, with 7 bases between. The CDR3 spells CASSESTENTEAFF. The CDR3 nucleotides are TGTGCCAGCAGTGAATCTACAGAGAACACTGAAGCTTTCTTT.

V gene TRBV28 combines with J gene TRBJ1-6, with D unclear. This CDR3 region has 16 residues. The V gene's germline CDR1 is MDHEN and CDR2 SYDVKM. Trimming took off 6 bases at V and 3 bases at J, with 15 bases between the two ends. The DNA of the CDR3 is TGTGCCAGCAGCCGAGGCATGTATAGCTATAATTCACCCCTCCACTTT. Protein sequence: CASSRGMYSYNSPLHF.

This chain uses TRBV5-6 with TRBJ2-7, with a possible D match to TRBD2 (7 bases). CDR3 size: 16 residues. Germline CDR1 is SGHDT and CDR2 is YYEEEE. V lost 2 bases and J lost 6, with 21 bases in between. CDR3 sequence (DNA): TGTGCCAGCAGCTTACAGAGGGGGGGGCCCATTACCGAGCAGTACTTC. Translation gives CASSLQRGGPITEQYF.